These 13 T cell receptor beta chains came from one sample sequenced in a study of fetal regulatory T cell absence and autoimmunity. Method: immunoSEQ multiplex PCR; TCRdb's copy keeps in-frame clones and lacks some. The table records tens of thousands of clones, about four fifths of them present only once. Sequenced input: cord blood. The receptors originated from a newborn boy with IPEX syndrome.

The CDR3 reads CASSRQGFESPLHF. The CDR3 DNA sequence: TGTGCCAGCAGTCGACAGGGTTTTGAGTCACCCCTCCACTTT. The chain recombines TRBV6-6 with TRBJ1-6; 7 positions agree with TRBD1. CDR1 is MNHNY, CDR2 SVGAGI, per germline (reference sequence). The CDR3 has 14 amino acids. V shed 5 bases, J shed 10 bases, and the junction held 8 bases outside the gene matches.

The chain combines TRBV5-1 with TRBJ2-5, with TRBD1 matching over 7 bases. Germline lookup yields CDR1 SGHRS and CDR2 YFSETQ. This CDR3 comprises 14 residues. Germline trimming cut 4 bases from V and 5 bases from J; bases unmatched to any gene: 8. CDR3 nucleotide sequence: TGCGCCAGCAGCCTGGGACAGAGGATGGAGACCCAGTACTTC. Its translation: CASSLGQRMETQYF.

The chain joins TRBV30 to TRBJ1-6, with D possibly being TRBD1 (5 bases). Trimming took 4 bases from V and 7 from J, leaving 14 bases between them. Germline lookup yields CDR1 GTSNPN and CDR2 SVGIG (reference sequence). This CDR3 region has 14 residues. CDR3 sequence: CAWNLGALNSPLHF. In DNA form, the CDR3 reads TGTGCCTGGAACCTTGGGGCTCTGAATTCACCCCTCCACTTT.

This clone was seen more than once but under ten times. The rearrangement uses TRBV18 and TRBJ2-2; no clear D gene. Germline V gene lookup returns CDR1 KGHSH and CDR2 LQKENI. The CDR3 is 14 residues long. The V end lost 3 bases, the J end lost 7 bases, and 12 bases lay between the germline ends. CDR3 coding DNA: TGTGCCAGCTCACCTGGACCACACAACGGGGAGCTGTTTTTT. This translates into CASSPGPHNGELFF.

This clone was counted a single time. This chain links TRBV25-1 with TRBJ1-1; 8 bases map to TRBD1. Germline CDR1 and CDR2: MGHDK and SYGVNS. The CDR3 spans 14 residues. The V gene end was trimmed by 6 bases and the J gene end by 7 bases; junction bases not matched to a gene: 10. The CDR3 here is CASRDRESLNEAFF. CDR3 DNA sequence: TGTGCCAGCAGGGACAGGGAGAGTTTGAATGAAGCTTTCTTT.

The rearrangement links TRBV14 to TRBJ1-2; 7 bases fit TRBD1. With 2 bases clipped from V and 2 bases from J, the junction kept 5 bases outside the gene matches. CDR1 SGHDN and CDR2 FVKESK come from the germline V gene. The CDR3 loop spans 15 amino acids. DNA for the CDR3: TGTGCCAGCAGCCAAATAAAAGGGGGCAACTATGGCTACACCTTC. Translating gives CASSQIKGGNYGYTF.

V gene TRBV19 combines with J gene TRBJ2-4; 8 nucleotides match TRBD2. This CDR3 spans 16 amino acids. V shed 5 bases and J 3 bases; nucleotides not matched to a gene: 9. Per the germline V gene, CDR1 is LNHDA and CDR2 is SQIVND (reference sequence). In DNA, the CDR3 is TGTGCCAGTAGTGCTAACGGGGGGGCGGGCAAAAACATTCAGTACTTC. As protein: CASSANGGAGKNIQYF.

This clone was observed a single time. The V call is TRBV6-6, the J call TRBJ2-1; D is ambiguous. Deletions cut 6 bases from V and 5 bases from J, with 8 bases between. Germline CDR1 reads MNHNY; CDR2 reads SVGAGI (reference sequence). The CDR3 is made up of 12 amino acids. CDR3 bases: TGTGCCAGCAGGACCTGGGACAATGAGCAGTTCTTC. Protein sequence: CASRTWDNEQFF.

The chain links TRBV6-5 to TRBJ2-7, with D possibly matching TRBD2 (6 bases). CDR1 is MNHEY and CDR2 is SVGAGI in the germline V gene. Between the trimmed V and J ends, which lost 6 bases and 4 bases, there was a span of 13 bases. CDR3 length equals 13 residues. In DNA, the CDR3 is TGTGCCAGCAGGACGACTAGTGCTTACGAGCAGTACTTC. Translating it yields CASRTTSAYEQYF.

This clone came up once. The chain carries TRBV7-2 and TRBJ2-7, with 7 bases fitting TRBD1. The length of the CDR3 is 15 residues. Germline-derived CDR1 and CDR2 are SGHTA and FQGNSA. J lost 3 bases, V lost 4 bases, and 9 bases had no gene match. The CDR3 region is CASSYRGYRDYEQYF. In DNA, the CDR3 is TGTGCCAGCAGCTACAGGGGTTACCGTGACTACGAGCAGTACTTC.

This chain's CDR3 is CASSRTSGGQETQYF. The CDR3 nucleotides are TGTGCCAGCAGCCGAACTAGCGGGGGACAAGAGACCCAGTACTTC. The gene calls are TRBV6-5 and TRBJ2-5, with 11 bases that match TRBD2. The CDR3 consists of 15 residues. The germline gives CDR1 MNHEY, CDR2 SVGAGI. V gave up 6 bases and J gave up 2 bases; unmatched junction bases: 5.

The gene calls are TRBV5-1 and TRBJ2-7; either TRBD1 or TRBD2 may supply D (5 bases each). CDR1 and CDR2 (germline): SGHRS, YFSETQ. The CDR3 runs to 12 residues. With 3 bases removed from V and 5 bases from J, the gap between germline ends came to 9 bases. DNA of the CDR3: TGCGCCAGCAGCTGGGACGCCCACGAGCAGTACTTC. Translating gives CASSWDAHEQYF.

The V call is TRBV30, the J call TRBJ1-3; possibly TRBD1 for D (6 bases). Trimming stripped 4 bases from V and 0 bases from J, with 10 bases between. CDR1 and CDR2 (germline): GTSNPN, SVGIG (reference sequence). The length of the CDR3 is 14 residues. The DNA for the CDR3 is TGTGCCTGGACACAGGGTAGCTCTGGAAACACCATATATTTT. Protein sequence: CAWTQGSSGNTIYF.